This record looks at one T cell receptor beta chain sequence and its context. This record belongs to a study of control samples from healthy donors and cancer patients. V shed 1 base and J 2 bases; nucleotides not matched to a gene: 7. CDR3 length: 17 amino acids. In germline, CDR1 is SGHRS, CDR2 YFSETQ. Produced via immunoSEQ multiplex PCR; TCRdb's table is partial and in-frame only. The table lists 70,000 to 75,000 clones, about 94% of them singletons. V and J are TRBV5-1 and TRBJ2-7; 12 bases line up with TRBD2. This TCR was sampled from a woman under 40 in good health. The sequenced sample was blood. CDR3 nucleotide sequence: TGCGCCAGCAGCTTGCCGATTGGACTAGCGGGGCCCTACGAGCAGTACGTC. Translating it yields CASSLPIGLAGPYEQYV.